The 9 T cell receptor beta chains in this list originate from one sample, sequenced in a study of control samples from healthy donors and cancer patients. Sequenced by immunoSEQ multiplex PCR; TCRdb stores in-frame clones only, minus some. The table records approximately 37,000 clones, around 90% of them present only once. Source material: blood. The receptor source for this set is a woman between 45 and 60 years old in good health.

V is TRBV28 and J is TRBJ2-1; D is unclear. The V gene lost 1 base and the J gene lost 2 bases, with 6 bases spanning the gap. The CDR3 has 14 residues. In germline, CDR1 is MDHEN, CDR2 SYDVKM. CDR3 DNA sequence: TGTGCCAGCAGTTTATACGGCCCCTACAATGAGCAGTTCTTC. The encoded protein is CASSLYGPYNEQFF.

This chain connects TRBV6-5 to TRBJ1-5, with a tentative D call TRBD1 (6 bases). V was shortened by 4 bases and J by 4 bases, with 11 bases between the two germline ends. CDR3 length equals 14 residues. Per the germline V gene, CDR1 is MNHEY and CDR2 is SVGAGI. The CDR3 region has the DNA TGTGCCAGCAGTTTTCAGGGGCCTAATCAGCCCCAGCATTTT. Translating it yields CASSFQGPNQPQHF.

This clone appeared a single time. The chain carries TRBV19 and TRBJ1-2, with 7 bases that match TRBD1. The ends lost 10 bases at V and 7 bases at J; junction bases unmatched: 12. Germline lookup yields CDR1 LNHDA and CDR2 SQIVND (reference sequence). The CDR3 is 13 amino acids. As DNA, the CDR3 is TGTGCCATCGCCCCGGGACAGTTCGGTGGCTACACCTTC. It is translated as CAIAPGQFGGYTF.

The chain employs TRBV9 and TRBJ2-3, with 12 nucleotides matching TRBD2. V was pared by 2 bases and J by 7 bases, with 5 bases of the junction left unmatched. The CDR3 is 15 amino acids. Germline lookup yields CDR1 SGDLS and CDR2 YYNGEE. In DNA, the CDR3 is TGTGCCAGCAGCGTCTCTAGCGGGGGGGCCCATACGCAGTATTTT. Translated, it gives CASSVSSGGAHTQYF.

This chain connects TRBV19 to TRBJ1-6; 8 nucleotides match TRBD1. The germline V gene has CDR1 LNHDA and CDR2 SQIVND (reference sequence). This CDR3 contains 15 residues. J gave up 0 bases and V 10 bases, and 5 bases lay outside the gene matches. CDR3 amino acids: CATWDRSSYNSPLHF. CDR3 bases: TGTGCCACCTGGGACAGGAGCTCCTATAATTCACCCCTCCACTTT.

This chain connects TRBV6-1 to TRBJ2-7; 7 bases are a match to TRBD2. V lost 3 bases and J lost 4; bases outside the gene matches: 9. Germline-derived CDR1 and CDR2 are MNHNS and SASEGT. The CDR3 runs 15 residues. The DNA for the CDR3 is TGTGCCAGCAGTGATGTGCGGGGGACCGCGTACGAGCAGTACTTC. The encoded protein is CASSDVRGTAYEQYF.

V is TRBV18 and J is TRBJ2-2, with D perhaps matching TRBD1 (6 bases). The ends were cut back, 3 bases at V and 5 bases at J, with 10 bases in the middle. The CDR3 has 14 amino acids. Germline V gene data show CDR1 as KGHSH and CDR2 as LQKENI. The CDR3 DNA reads TGTGCCAGCTCACCTTTACAGGGAACCGGGGAGCTGTTTTTT. It encodes CASSPLQGTGELFF.

The chain carries TRBV7-2 and TRBJ2-3, with 10 nucleotides matching TRBD2. The germline gives CDR1 SGHTA, CDR2 FQGNSA. The CDR3 covers 13 residues. The V and J ends lost 9 bases and 5 bases, in that order; junction bases with no gene match: 5. CDR3 amino acids: CASKRGGGDTQYF. In DNA form, the CDR3 reads TGTGCCAGTAAGCGGGGGGGCGGAGATACGCAGTATTTT.

CDR3 DNA: TGTGCCGGCCGGGGCGACTATGGCTACACCTTC. Translating gives CAGRGDYGYTF. The chain combines TRBV19 with TRBJ1-2; D is possibly TRBD1 (5 bases). The CDR3 loop spans 11 amino acids. Trimming left V 11 bases short and J 3 bases short, with 10 bases between. CDR1 is LNHDA, CDR2 SQIVND, per germline (reference sequence).